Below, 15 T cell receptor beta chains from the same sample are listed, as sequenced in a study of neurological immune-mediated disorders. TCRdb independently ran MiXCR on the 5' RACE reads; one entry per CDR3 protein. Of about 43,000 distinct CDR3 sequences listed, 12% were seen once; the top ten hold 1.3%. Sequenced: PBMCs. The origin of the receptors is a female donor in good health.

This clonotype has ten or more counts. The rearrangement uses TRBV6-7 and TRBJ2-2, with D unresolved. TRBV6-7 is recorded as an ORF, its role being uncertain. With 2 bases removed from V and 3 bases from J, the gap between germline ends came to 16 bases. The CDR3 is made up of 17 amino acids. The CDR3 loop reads CASSYPTVVRHTGELFF. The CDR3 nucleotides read TGTGCCAGCAGTTACCCAACAGTCGTTCGCCACACCGGGGAGCTGTTTTTT.

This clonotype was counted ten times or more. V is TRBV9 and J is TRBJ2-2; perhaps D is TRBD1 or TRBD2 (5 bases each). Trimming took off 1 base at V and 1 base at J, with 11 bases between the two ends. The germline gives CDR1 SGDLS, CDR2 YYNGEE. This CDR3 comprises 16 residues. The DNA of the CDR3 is TGTGCCAGCAGCGTAAGAGGGACGGTGAACACCGGGGAGCTGTTTTTT. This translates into CASSVRGTVNTGELFF.

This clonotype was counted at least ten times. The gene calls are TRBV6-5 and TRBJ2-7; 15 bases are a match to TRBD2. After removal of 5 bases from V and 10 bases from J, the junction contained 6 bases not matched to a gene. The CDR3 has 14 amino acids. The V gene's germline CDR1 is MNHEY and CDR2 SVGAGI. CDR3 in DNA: TGTGCCAGCAGTGCGGGACTAGCGGGGGGCGTCCAGTACTTC. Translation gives CASSAGLAGGVQYF.

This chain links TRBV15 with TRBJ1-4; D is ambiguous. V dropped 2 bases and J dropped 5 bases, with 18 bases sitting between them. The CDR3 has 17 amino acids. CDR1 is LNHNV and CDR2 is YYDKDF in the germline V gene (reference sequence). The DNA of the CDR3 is TGTGCCACCAGCAGATATACCCTCGGCTGGGAAAATGAAAAACTGTTTTTT. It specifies CATSRYTLGWENEKLFF.

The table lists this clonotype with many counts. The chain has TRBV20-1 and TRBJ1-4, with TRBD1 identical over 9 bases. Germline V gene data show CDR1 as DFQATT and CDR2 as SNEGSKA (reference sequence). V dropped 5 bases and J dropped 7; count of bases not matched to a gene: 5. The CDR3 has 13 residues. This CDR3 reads CSAGQGMGEKLFF. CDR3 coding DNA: TGCAGTGCTGGACAGGGGATGGGTGAAAAACTGTTTTTT.

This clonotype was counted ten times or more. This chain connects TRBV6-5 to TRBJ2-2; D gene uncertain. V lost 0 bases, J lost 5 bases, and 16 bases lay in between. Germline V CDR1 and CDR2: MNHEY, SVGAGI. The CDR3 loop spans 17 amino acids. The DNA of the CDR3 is TGTGCCAGCAGTTACTCGATTTCGGCGGTTGCGACCGGGGAGCTGTTTTTT. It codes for CASSYSISAVATGELFF.

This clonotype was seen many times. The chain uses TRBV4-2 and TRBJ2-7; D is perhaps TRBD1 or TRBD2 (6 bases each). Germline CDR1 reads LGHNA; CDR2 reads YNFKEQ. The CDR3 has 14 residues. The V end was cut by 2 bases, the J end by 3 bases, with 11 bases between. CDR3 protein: CASSQPGGVYEQYF. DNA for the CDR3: TGTGCCAGCAGCCAACCCGGGGGCGTCTACGAGCAGTACTTC.

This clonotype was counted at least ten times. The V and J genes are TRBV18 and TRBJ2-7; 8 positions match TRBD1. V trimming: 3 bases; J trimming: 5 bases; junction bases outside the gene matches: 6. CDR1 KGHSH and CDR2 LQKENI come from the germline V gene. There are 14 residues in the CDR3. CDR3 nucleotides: TGTGCCAGCTCACCCGGCAGGGGGCTGAACGAGCAGTACTTC. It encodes CASSPGRGLNEQYF.

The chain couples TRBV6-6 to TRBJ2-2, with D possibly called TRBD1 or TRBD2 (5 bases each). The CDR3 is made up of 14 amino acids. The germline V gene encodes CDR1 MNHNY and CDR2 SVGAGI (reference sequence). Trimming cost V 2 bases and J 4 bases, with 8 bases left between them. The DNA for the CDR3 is TGTGCCAGCAGTTACCGGGACCCCACCGGGGAGCTGTTTTTT. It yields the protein CASSYRDPTGELFF.

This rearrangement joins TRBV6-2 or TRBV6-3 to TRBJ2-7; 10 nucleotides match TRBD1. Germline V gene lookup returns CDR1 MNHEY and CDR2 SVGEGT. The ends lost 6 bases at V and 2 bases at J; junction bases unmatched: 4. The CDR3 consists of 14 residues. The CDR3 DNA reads TGTGCCAGCAGGCCTGGACAGGGGGCCTACGAGCAGTACTTC. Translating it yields CASRPGQGAYEQYF.

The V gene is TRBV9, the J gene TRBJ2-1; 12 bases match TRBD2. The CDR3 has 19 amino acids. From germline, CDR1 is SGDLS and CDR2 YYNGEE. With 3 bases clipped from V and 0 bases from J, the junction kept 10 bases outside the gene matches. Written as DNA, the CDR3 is TGTGCCAGCAGCGAGGGGGGACTAGCGGGCGGGAGCTCCTACAATGAGCAGTTCTTC. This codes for CASSEGGLAGGSSYNEQFF.

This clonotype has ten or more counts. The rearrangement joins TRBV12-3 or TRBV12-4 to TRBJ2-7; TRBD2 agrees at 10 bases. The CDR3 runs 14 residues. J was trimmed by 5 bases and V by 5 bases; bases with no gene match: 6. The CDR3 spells CASSRRLAGDEQYF. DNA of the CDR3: TGTGCCAGCAGTCGCCGACTAGCGGGCGACGAGCAGTACTTC.

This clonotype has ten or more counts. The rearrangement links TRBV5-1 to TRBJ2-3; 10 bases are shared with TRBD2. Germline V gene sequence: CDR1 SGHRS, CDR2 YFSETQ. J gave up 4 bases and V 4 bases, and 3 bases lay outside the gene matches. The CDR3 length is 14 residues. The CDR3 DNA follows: TGCGCCAGCAGCGGTCTAGCGGGAGCAGATACGCAGTATTTT. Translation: CASSGLAGADTQYF.

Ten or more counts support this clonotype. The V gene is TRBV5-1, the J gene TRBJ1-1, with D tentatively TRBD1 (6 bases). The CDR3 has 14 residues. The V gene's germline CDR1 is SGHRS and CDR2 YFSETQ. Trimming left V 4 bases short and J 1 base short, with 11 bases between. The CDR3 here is CASSPTGENTEAFF. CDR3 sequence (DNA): TGCGCCAGCAGCCCGACAGGTGAGAACACTGAAGCTTTCTTT.

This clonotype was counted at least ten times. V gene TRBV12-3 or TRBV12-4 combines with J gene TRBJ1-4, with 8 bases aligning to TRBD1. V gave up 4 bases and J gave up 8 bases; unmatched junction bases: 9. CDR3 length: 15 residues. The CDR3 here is CASSSPTGVREKLFF. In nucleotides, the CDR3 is TGTGCCAGCAGTTCTCCGACAGGGGTACGGGAAAAACTGTTTTTT.